Shown below are 13 T cell receptor beta chains from a single sample sequenced in a study of tissue T cells after allogeneic stem cell transplantation. This table comes from immunoSEQ multiplex PCR, and its TCRdb copy is limited to in-frame clones, with some not included. Of about 7,700 clones in the sample, roughly 38% were seen once. Described time point: mouse harvest day 14 after allogeneic transplant. The graft held 10^6 splenic CD5+ T cells and 10^7 T-cell-depleted bone marrow cells. Sequenced sample: skin. The receptor set was obtained from a female BALB/c mouse given C57BL/6 T cells with graft-versus-host disease after an allogeneic hematopoietic cell transplant.

Details on this clone: Gene and germline names: mouse. The read finishes 1 residue shy of the CDR3 end, and the germline J gene is used to complete it. The rearrangement joins TRBV5 to TRBJ2-4; D is perhaps TRBD2 (7 bases). Germline V lookup: CDR1 LGHNA, CDR2 YNLKQL (reference sequence). V was shortened by 6 bases and J by 1 base, with 17 bases between the two germline ends. CDR3 length: 16 residues. The DNA read from the CDR3 is TGTGCCAGCAGTCCTTGTTGGGGGGCCCGTCAAAACACCTTGTAC. It translates to CASSPCWGARQNTLY. The CDR3 in full is CASSPCWGARQNTLYF.

This clone was counted between two and nine times. The genes and germline here are from mouse. The CDR3 extends 1 residue past the end of the read, so its final part is completed from the germline J gene. In the same sample, other DNA sequences code for this CDR3. The V call is TRBV26, the J call TRBJ1-1, with D possibly TRBD1 on 5 matching bases. Germline V CDR1 and CDR2: KGHPV, FQNQEV (reference sequence). V lost 4 bases to trimming and J lost 1 base, with 7 bases between them. The CDR3 consists of 13 residues. CDR3 DNA (partial): TGTGCCAGCAGTCCAACAGGGAACACAGAAGTCTTC. As protein: CASSPTGNTEVF. The CDR3 reads in full as CASSPTGNTEVFF.

A remark on this clone: Genes and germline are mouse. Read sequence stops 1 residue before the CDR3 end, and the germline J gene provides the missing end. This chain links TRBV26 with TRBJ2-7; 8 bases are shared with TRBD1. CDR3 length: 13 amino acids. V dropped 5 bases and J dropped 3; count of bases not matched to a gene: 3. From germline, CDR1 is KGHPV and CDR2 FQNQEV (reference sequence). Partial CDR3 DNA: TGTGCCAGCAGTATACAGGGGGGCTATGAACAGTAC. It yields the protein CASSIQGGYEQY. The whole CDR3 region reads CASSIQGGYEQYF. The full variable domain, its missing parts supplied by reference TRBV26 and TRBJ2-7, is NSKVIQTPRYLVKGQGQKAKMRCIPEKGHPVVFWYQQNKNNEFKFLINFQNQEVLQQIDMTEKRFSAECPSNSPCSLEIQSSEAGDSALYLCASSIQGGYEQYFGPGTRLTVL.

On this clone: Mouse gene names and germline throughout. With the read ending 1 residue before the CDR3 end, the germline J gene is used to fill in that end. The chain is built from TRBV24 and TRBJ1-2; D uncertain. The CDR3 extends over 16 amino acids. CDR1 and CDR2 (germline): KGHTA, FRNEEI. Trimming cost V 1 base and J 0 bases, with 12 bases left between them. The CDR3 is CASSLLDKAANSDYTF. The part of the CDR3 DNA that was read is TGTGCCAGCAGTCTGTTAGACAAGGCCGCAAACTCCGACTACACC.

This clone was observed once. These gene names are mouse names. The read finishes 1 residue shy of the CDR3 end, and the germline J gene is used to complete it. Other nucleotide sequences from this sample produce the same CDR3. The chain recombines TRBV26 with TRBJ1-2; a possible D gene is TRBD1 (6 bases). Trimming cost V 4 bases and J 0 bases, with 6 bases left between them. The germline V gene has CDR1 KGHPV and CDR2 FQNQEV (reference sequence). The CDR3 loop spans 13 amino acids. The CDR3 bases that were read are TGTGCCAGCAGTCACAGGGCAAACTCCGACTACACC. Its protein product is CASSHRANSDYT. The whole CDR3 protein reads CASSHRANSDYTF.

This clone is labeled as medium-sized. Mouse gene names apply. The sequence runs out 1 residue before the end of the CDR3; the remainder is reconstructed from the germline J gene. The V call is TRBV16, the J call TRBJ2-5, with a weak D call TRBD2 (5 bases). CDR1 is SGHSA and CDR2 is FRNQAP in the germline V gene. The CDR3 length is 14 residues. The germline V and J ends were trimmed by 0 bases and 4 bases, with 8 bases remaining between them. Incomplete CDR3 DNA: TGTGCAAGCAGCTTAGATGGTGGGGAAGACACCCAGTAC. It specifies CASSLDGGEDTQY. The CDR3 reads in full as CASSLDGGEDTQYF. Filled out from reference TRBV16 and TRBJ2-5, the complete variable domain reads NAGVIQTPRHKVTGKGQEATLWCEPISGHSAVFWYRQTIVQGLEFLTYFRNQAPIDDSGMPKERFSAQMPNQSHSTLKIQSTQPQDSAVYLCASSLDGGEDTQYFGPGTRLLVL.

This clone has more than one count but fewer than ten. Gene names are mouse gene names. With the read ending 1 residue before the CDR3 end, the germline J gene is used to fill in that end. This chain links TRBV26 with TRBJ1-4; 9 positions match TRBD1. Losses at the gene ends were 4 bases for V and 6 bases for J; bases not matched to a gene: 6. This CDR3 has 15 amino acids. Germline V gene data show CDR1 as KGHPV and CDR2 as FQNQEV (reference sequence). The part of the CDR3 DNA that was read is TGTGCCAGCAGTCCCCGACAGGGGGGGGACGAAAGATTATTT. This translates into CASSPRQGGDERLF. The whole CDR3 reads CASSPRQGGDERLFF.

Only a few counts were recorded for this clone. Gene names and germline refer to mouse. The sequence runs out 1 residue before the end of the CDR3; the remainder is reconstructed from the germline J gene. The gene calls are TRBV23 and TRBJ2-4. There are 13 residues in the CDR3. Per the germline V gene, CDR1 is KGHTA and CDR2 is FQNQQP. CDR3 DNA (partial): TGCTCCAGCAGTCAGGGGAGTCAAAACACCTTGTAC. The encoded protein is CSSSQGSQNTLY. The full CDR3 is CSSSQGSQNTLYF.

This clone has more than one count but fewer than ten. The gene symbols are mouse symbols. The observed sequence ends 1 residue before the CDR3 terminus, with the missing tail filled in from the germline J gene. J is TRBJ2-5 and V is TRBV12-2; no definite D call. CDR1 is SGHLS and CDR2 is HYDKME in the germline V gene. CDR3 length: 14 residues. V shed 0 bases and J shed 3 bases, with 9 bases lying between them. CDR3: CASSLGLVQDTQYF. The CDR3 DNA, read in part, is TGTGCCAGCTCTCTCGGATTGGTACAAGACACCCAGTAC.

A note on this clone: Mouse gene names and germline throughout. The sequence runs out 1 residue before the end of the CDR3; the remainder is reconstructed from the germline J gene. The chain couples TRBV23 to TRBJ2-4; no DNA check was done on the table's D call, TRBD2. Germline assignment: CDR1 KGHTA and CDR2 FQNQQP. The CDR3 sequence is 14 residues long. CDR3 residues: CSSSPLGLQNTLYF. The part of the CDR3 DNA that was read is TGCTCCAGCAGTCCCCTGGGGCTTCAAAACACCTTGTAC.

Of note for this clone: Gene labels here are mouse ones. The missing CDR3 end, 1 residue past where the read stops, is filled in from the germline J gene. This same CDR3 is encoded by further DNA sequences in the sample. This rearrangement joins TRBV12-2 to TRBJ2-7; D perhaps matches TRBD1 (8 bases). CDR1 and CDR2 from the germline V gene are SGHLS and HYDKME. The V and J ends lost 4 bases and 7 bases respectively, with 19 bases between them. There are 14 residues in the CDR3. Partial CDR3 DNA: TGTGCCAGCTCCCACCTACAGGGGGGCTGGGAACAGTAC. Protein sequence: CASSHLQGGWEQY. The entire CDR3 is CASSHLQGGWEQYF. The full variable domain, rest sourced from reference TRBV12-2 and TRBJ2-7, is NSGVVQSPRYIIKGKGERSILKCIPISGHLSVAWYQQTQGQELKFFIQHYDKMERDKGNLPSRFSVQQFDDYHSEMNMSALELEDSAVYFCASSHLQGGWEQYFGPGTRLTVL.

As regards this clone: Each gene name is a mouse one. CDR3 residues: CASSLSGTGNTGQLYF. The covered CDR3 bases are TGTGCCAGCAGTCTTTCCGGGACAGGGAACACCGGGCAGCTCTAC. This chain links TRBV26 with TRBJ2-2; 9 nucleotides match TRBD1. The read terminates 1 residue ahead of where the CDR3 ends, so the germline J gene completes it. Germline V gives CDR1 KGHPV, CDR2 FQNQEV (reference sequence). The CDR3 runs to 16 residues. With 3 bases clipped from V and 2 bases from J, the junction kept 4 bases outside the gene matches.

For this clone: The genes and germline here are from mouse. The missing CDR3 end, 1 residue past where the read stops, is filled in from the germline J gene. The V call is TRBV15, the J call TRBJ2-2; D is uncertain. CDR1 is SGHND and CDR2 is FRSKSL in the germline V gene. Trimming removed 3 bases from V and 2 bases from J, with 4 bases in between. The CDR3 length is 13 residues. The sequenced CDR3 bases are TGTGCCAGCAGTTTGAGTAACACCGGGCAGCTCTAC. This gives the protein CASSLSNTGQLY. The entire CDR3 protein reads CASSLSNTGQLYF.